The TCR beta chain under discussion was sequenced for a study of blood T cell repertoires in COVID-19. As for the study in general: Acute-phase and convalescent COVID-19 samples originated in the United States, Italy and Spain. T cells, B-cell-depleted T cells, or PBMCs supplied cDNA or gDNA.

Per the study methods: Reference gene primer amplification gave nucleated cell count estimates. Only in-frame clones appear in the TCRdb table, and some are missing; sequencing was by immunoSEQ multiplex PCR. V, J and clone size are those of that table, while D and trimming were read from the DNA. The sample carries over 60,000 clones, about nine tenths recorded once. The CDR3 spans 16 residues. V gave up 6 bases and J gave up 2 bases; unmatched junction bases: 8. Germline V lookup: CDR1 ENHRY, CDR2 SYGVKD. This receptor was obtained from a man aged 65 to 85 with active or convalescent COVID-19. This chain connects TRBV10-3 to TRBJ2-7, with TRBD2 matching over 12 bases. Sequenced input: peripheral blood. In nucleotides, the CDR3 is TGTGCCATCAGGGGTGGGGGACTAGCGGGCACCTACGAGCAGTACTTC. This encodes CAIRGGGLAGTYEQYF.